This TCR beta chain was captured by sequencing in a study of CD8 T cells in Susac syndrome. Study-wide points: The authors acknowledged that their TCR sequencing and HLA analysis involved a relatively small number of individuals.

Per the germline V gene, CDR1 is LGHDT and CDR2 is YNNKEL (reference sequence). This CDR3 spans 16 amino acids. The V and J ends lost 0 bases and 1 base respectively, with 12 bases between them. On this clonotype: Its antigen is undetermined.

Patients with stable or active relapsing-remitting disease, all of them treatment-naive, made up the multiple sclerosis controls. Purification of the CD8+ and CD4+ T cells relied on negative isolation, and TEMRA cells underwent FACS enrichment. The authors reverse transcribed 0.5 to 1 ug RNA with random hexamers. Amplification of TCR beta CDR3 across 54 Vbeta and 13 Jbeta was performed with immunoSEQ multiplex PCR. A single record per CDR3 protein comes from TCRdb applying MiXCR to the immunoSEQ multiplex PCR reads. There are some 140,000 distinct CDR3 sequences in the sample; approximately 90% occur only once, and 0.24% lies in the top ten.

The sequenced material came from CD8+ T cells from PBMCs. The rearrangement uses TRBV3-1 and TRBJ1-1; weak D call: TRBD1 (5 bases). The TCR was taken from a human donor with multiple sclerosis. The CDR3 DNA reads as TGTGCCAGCAGCCAAGATTCGGGGCAGGGGAACACTGAAGCTTTCTTT. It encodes CASSQDSGQGNTEAFF.